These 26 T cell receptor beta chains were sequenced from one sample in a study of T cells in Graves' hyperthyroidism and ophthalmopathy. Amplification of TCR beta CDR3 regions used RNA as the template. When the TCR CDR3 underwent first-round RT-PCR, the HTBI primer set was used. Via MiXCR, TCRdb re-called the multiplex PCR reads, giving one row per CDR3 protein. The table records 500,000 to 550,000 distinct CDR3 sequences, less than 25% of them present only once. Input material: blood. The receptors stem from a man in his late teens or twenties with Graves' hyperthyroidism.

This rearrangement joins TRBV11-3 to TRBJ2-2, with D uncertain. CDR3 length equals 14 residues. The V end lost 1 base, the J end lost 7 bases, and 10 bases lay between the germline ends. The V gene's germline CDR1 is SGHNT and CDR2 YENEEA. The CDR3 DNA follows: TGTGCCAGCAGCTTAGGACTCGCCGGCGGGGAGCTGTTTTTT. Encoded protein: CASSLGLAGGELFF.

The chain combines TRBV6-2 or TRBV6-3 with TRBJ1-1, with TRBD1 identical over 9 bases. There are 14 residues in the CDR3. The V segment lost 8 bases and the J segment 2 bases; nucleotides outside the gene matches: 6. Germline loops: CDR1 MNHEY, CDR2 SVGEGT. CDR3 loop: CASRRQGENTEAFF. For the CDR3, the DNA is TGTGCCAGCCGACGACAGGGGGAAAACACTGAAGCTTTCTTT.

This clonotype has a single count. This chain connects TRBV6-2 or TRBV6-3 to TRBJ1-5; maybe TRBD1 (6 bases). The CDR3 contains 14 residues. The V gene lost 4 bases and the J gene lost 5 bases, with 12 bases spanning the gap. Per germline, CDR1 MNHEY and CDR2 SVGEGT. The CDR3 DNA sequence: TGTGCCAGCAGTTTTTGGGGGCGCGATCAGCCCCAGCATTTT. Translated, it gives CASSFWGRDQPQHF.

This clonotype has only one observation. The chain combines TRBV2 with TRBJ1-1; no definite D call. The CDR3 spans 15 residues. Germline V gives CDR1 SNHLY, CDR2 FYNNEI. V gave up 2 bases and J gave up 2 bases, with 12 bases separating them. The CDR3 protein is CASSESTDLNTEAFF. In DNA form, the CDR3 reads TGTGCCAGCAGTGAATCGACGGATCTTAACACTGAAGCTTTCTTT.

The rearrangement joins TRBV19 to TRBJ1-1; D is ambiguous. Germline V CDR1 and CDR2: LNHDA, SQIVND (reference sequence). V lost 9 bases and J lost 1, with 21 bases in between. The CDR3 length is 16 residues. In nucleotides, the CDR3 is TGTGCCAGCAGTTTAGACGTGGACCCCTGGAACACTGAAGCTTTCTTT. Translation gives CASSLDVDPWNTEAFF.

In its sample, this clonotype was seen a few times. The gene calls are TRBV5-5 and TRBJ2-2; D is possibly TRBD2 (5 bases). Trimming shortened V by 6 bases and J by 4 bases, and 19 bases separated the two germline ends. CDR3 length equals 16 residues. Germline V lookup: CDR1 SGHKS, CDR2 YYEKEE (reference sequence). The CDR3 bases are TGTGCCAGCACCTCTACTAAGGACGGACTCACCGGGGAGCTGTTTTTT. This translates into CASTSTKDGLTGELFF.

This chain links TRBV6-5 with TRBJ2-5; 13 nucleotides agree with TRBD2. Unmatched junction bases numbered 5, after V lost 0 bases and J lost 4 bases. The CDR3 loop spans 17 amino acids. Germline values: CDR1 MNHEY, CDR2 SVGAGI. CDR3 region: CASSYSQLAGGGETQYF. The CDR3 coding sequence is TGTGCCAGCAGTTACTCCCAACTAGCGGGAGGGGGAGAGACCCAGTACTTC.

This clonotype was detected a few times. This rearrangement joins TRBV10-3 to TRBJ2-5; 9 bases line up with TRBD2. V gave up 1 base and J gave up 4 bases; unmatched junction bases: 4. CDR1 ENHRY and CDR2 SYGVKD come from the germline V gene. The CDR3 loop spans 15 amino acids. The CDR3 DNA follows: TGTGCCATCAGTGAGTTAGCGGGGGTGAGAGAGACCCAGTACTTC. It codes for CAISELAGVRETQYF.

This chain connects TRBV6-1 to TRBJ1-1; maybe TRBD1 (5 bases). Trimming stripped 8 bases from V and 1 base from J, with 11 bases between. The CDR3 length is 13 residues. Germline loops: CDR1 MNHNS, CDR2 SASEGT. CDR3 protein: CASLGAENTEAFF. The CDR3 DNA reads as TGTGCCAGCCTCGGGGCAGAGAACACTGAAGCTTTCTTT.

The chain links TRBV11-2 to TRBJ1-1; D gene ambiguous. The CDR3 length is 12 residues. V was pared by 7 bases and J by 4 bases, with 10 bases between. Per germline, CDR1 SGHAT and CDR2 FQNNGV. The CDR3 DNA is TGTGCCAGCATGCGACCCCCCACTGAAGCTTTCTTT. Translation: CASMRPPTEAFF.

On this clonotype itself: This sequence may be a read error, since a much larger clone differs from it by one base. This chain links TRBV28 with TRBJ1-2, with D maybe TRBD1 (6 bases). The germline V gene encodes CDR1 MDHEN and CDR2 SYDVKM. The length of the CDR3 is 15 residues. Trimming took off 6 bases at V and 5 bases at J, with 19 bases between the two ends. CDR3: CASSEQGGRRYGYTF. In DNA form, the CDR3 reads TGTGCCAGCAGCGAACAAGGGGGACGACGTTATGGCTACACCTTC.

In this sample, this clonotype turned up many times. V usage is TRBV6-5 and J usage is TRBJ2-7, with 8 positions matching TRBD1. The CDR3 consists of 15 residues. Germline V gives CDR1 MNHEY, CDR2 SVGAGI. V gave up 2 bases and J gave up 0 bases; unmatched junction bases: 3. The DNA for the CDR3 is TGTGCCAGCAGTTACGGACAGGGACTCTCCTACGAGCAGTACTTC. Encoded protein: CASSYGQGLSYEQYF.

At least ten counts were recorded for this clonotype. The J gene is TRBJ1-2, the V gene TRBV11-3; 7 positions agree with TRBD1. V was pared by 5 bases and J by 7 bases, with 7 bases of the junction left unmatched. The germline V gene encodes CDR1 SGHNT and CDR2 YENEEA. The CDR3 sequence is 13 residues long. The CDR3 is CASSPGGGRGYTF. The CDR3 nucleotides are TGTGCCAGCAGCCCTGGAGGGGGCCGTGGCTACACCTTC.

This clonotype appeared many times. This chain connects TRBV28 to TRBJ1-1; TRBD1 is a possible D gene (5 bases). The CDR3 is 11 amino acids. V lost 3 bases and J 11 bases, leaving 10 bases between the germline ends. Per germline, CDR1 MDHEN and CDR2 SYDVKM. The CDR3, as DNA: TGTGCCAGCAGTTTCCCCTGGGGGGCTTTCTTT. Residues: CASSFPWGAFF. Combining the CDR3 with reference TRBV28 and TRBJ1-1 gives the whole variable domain DVKVTQSSRYLVKRTGEKVFLECVQDMDHENMFWYRQDPGLGLRLIYFSYDVKMKEKGDIPEGYSVSREKKERFSLILESASTNQTSMYLCASSFPWGAFFGQGTRLTVV.

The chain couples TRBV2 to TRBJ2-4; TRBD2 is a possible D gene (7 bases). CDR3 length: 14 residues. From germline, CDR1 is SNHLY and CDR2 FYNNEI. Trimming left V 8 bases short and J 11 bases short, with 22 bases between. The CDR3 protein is CASQPPGKGGFQYF. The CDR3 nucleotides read TGTGCCAGCCAGCCCCCTGGGAAGGGGGGGTTTCAGTACTTC.

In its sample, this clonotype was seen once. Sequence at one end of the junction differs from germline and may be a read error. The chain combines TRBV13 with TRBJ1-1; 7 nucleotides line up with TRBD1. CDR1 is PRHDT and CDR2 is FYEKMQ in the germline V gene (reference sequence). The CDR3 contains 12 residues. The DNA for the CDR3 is TGTACCAGCAGCCACAGGGGCCTTGAAGCTTTCTTT. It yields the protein CTSSHRGLEAFF.

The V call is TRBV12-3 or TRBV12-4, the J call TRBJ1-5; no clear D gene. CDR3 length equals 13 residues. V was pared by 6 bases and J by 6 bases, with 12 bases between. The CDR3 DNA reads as TGTGCCAGCAGCTCGGTAGTCAGTCAGCCCCAGCATTTT. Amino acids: CASSSVVSQPQHF.

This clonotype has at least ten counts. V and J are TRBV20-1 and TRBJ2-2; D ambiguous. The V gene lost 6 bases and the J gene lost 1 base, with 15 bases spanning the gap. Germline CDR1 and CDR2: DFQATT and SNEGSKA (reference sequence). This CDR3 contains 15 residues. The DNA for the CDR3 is TGCAGTGCCGGAAGGGCACTCTTGAACACCGGGGAGCTGTTTTTT. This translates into CSAGRALLNTGELFF.

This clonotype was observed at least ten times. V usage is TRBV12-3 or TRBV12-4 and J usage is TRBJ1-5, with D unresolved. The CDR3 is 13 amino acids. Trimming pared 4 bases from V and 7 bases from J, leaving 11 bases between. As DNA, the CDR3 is TGTGCCAGCAGTTCTGCGACGGGGCAGCCCCAGCATTTT. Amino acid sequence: CASSSATGQPQHF.

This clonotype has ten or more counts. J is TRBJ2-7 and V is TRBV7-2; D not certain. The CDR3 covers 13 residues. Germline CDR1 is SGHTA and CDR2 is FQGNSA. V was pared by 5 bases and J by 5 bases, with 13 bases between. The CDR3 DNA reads TGTGCCAGCAGCCCGAGACAAACAAACGAGCAGTACTTC. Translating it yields CASSPRQTNEQYF.

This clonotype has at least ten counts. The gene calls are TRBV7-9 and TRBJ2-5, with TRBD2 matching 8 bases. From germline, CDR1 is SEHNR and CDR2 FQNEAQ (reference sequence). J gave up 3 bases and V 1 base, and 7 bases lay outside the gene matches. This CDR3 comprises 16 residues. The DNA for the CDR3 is TGTGCCAGCAGCTTAGGACCGGGACTAGGAAAAGAGACCCAGTACTTC. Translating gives CASSLGPGLGKETQYF.

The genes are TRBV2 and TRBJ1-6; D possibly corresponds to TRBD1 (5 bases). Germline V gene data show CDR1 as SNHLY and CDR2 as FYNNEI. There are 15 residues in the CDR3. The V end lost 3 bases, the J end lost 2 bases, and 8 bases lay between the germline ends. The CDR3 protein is CASSDKGPYNSPLHF. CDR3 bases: TGTGCCAGCAGTGATAAGGGACCCTATAATTCACCCCTCCACTTT.

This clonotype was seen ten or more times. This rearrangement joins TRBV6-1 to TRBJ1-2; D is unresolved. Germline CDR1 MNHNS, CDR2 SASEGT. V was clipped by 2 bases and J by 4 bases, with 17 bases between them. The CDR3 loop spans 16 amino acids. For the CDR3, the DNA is TGTGCCAGCAGTGAACTGGACCCGCGGCGGGGCTATGGCTACACCTTC. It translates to CASSELDPRRGYGYTF.

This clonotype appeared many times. CDR3 DNA sequence: TGTGCCAGCAGTTTATGGCGCGGACAGGGTATCCCCCGCGAACCTAACACTGAAGCTTTCTTT. It encodes CASSLWRGQGIPREPNTEAFF. The chain employs TRBV27 and TRBJ1-1, with TRBD1 identical over 8 bases. Germline V gene lookup returns CDR1 MNHEY and CDR2 SMNVEV (reference sequence). Losses at the gene ends were 1 base for V and 2 bases for J; bases not matched to a gene: 21. The CDR3 is 21 residues long.

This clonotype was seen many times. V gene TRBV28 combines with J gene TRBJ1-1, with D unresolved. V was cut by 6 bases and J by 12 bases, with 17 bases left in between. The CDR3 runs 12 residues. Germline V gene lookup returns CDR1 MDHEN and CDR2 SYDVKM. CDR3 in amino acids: CASRPGLQRTFF. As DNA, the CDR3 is TGTGCCAGCAGACCGGGCCTCCAAAGGACTTTCTTT.

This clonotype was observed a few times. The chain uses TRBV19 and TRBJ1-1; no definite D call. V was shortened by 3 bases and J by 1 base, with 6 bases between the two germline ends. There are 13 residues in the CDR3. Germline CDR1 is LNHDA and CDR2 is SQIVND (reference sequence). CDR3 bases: TGTGCCAGTAGTATCGCCCAGAACACTGAAGCTTTCTTT. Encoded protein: CASSIAQNTEAFF.